This T cell receptor (beta chain) was found in a study of CD8 T cell repertoires and HIV-1 epitope variants. To note about this clone: Its antigen is currently unknown.

Some clones are missing from TCRdb's copy, which holds only in-frame ones; the method was immunoSEQ multiplex PCR. Of about 5,200 clones in the sample, 55% to 80% were seen once. Germline loops: CDR1 ENHRY, CDR2 SYGVKD. With 0 bases removed from V and 6 bases from J, the gap between germline ends came to 18 bases. The CDR3 loop spans 16 amino acids. The rearrangement uses TRBV10-3 and TRBJ2-7, with D perhaps TRBD2 (7 bases). Material: cultured CD8+ T cells derived from PBMCs. The clonotype was recovered from a male donor with HIV. The DNA for the CDR3 is TGTGCCATCAGTGAGTCGATGGGGGGGGCGTACGCCGAGCAGTACTTC. Translated, it gives CAISESMGGAYAEQYF.